The T cell receptor beta chain under discussion was sequenced for a study of T cells expressing NK-cell markers. TCRdb re-called the 5' RACE reads; every CDR3 protein appears as one record, without DNA. This sample contains about 160,000 distinct CDR3 sequences. Looked up from germline, CDR1 is KGHSH and CDR2 is LQKENI. The CDR3 is 14 amino acids. The sample taken for sequencing was blood T cells: a sorted CD56 or NKG2C T cell subset, CD4+ or CD8+ T cells, or bulk PBMC T cells (not recorded which). The gene calls are TRBV18 and TRBJ1-1; TCRdb's D gene call, TRBD1, goes unchecked for lack of DNA. The receptor comes from a woman aged 18-70 years in good health. CDR3 protein: CASSRQEKNTEAFF.